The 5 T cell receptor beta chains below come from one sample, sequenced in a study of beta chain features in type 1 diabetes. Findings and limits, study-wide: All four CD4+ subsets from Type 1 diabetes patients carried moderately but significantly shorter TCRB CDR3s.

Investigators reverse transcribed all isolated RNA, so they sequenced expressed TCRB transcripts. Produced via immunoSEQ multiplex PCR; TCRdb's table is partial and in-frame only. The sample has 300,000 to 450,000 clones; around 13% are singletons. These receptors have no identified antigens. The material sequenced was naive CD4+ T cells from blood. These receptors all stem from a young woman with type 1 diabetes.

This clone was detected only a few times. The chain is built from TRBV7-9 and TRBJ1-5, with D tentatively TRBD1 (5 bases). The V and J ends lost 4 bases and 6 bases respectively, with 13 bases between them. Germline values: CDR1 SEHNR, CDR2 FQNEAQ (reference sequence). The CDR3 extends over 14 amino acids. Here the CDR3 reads CASSSVGGGQPQHF. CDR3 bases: TGTGCCAGCAGCTCGGTTGGGGGAGGTCAGCCCCAGCATTTT.

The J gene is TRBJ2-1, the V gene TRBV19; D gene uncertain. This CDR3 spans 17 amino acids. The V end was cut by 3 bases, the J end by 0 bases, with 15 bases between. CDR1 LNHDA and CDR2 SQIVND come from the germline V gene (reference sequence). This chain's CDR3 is CASSIRVSLASYNEQFF. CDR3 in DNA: TGTGCCAGTAGTATTCGGGTTTCGCTGGCCTCCTACAATGAGCAGTTCTTC.

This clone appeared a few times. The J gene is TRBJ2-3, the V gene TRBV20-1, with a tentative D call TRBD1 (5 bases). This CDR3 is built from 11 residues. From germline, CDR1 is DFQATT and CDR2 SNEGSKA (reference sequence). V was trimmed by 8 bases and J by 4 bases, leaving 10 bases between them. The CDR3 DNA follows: TGCAGTCAGGGCCACTCAGATACGCAGTATTTT. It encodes CSQGHSDTQYF.

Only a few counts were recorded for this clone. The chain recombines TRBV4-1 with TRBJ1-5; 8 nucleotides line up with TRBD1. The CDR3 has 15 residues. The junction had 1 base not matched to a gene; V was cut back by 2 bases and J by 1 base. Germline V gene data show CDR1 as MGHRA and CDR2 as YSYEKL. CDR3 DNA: TGCGCCAGCAGCCAAACAGGGGGGAGCAATCAGCCCCAGCATTTT. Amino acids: CASSQTGGSNQPQHF.

CDR3 sequence reads: CASSTNGATEAFF. The CDR3 nucleotides read TGTGCCAGCAGTACGAATGGGGCCACTGAAGCTTTCTTT. The chain employs TRBV6-5 and TRBJ1-1; a possible D gene is TRBD1 (5 bases). The V end lost 5 bases, the J end lost 4 bases, and 11 bases lay between the germline ends. This CDR3 region has 13 residues. Germline values: CDR1 MNHEY, CDR2 SVGAGI.